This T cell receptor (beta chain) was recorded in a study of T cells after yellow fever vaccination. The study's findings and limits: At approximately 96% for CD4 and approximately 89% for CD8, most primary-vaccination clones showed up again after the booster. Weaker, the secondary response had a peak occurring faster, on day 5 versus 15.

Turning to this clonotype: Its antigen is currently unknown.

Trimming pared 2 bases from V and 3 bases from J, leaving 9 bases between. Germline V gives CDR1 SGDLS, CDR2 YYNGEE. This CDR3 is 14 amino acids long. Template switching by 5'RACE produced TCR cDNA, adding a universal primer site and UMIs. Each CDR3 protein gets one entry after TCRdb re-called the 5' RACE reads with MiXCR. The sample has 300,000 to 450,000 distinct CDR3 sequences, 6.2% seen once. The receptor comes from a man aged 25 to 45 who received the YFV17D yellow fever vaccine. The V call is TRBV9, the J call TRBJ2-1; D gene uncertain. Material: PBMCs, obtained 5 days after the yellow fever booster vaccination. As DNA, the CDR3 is TGTGCCAGCAGCGTCACAGATGACTACAATGAGCAGTTCTTC. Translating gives CASSVTDDYNEQFF. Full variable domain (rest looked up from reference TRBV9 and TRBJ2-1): DSGVTQTPKHLITATGQRVTLRCSPRSGDLSVYWYQQSLDQGLQFLIQYYNGEERAKGNILERFSAQQFPDLHSELNLSSLELGDSALYFCASSVTDDYNEQFFGPGTRLTVL.